This TCR beta chain is drawn from a study of breast tumors, draining lymph nodes, adjacent tissues. Study-wide results and caveats: Data fit most tumor T cells coming from lymph node, expanding in tumor. Luminal-like breast cancer showed significantly higher tumor–nontumor repertoire similarity than basal-like. Tumors had less TCR diversity than lymph nodes, more than nontumor tissue.

TCRdb re-called the multiplex PCR reads through MiXCR, storing one row per CDR3 protein. The data show approximately 230,000 distinct CDR3 sequences, under 40% seen once. This clonotype appeared many times. Its antigen is not known. From germline, CDR1 is SGHTA and CDR2 FQGNSA. V dropped 5 bases and J dropped 0; count of bases not matched to a gene: 3. This CDR3 has 14 amino acids. The lymph nodes were axillary draining lymph nodes from breast cancer patients. Sequenced: axillary lymph node tissue. This TCR was sampled from a female donor with breast cancer. Some clones in this sample may be carry-over from other donors' samples. The chain carries TRBV7-2 and TRBJ2-7, with TRBD2 matching over 8 bases. The CDR3 DNA is TGTGCCAGCAGCCGACTAGCGTCCTCCTACGAGCAGTACTTC. Translation: CASSRLASSYEQYF.